What follows are 2 T cell receptor beta chains derived from one specimen sequenced in a study of glioma-infiltrating T cells after dendritic cell vaccination (dated by TCRdb to 2015 to 2016). The method was the immunoSEQ multiplex PCR assay. TCRdb's version of the immuneACCESS table is confined to in-frame rearrangements and falls short of the full clone set. An unresolved V gene accounts for under half of the shortfall where checked; the remainder is of unknown origin. Recorded for this sample are 40,000 to 60,000 clones; approximately 85% of them occurred a single time. Clones ranked in the top ten supply approximately 10% of the sample. The sequences come from blood, collected before dendritic cell vaccination. These receptors were taken from a human donor with glioblastoma.

The V call is TRBV5-1, the J call TRBJ2-1; 14 nucleotides match TRBD2. CDR3 length equals 17 residues. Germline V gene sequence: CDR1 SGHRS, CDR2 YFSETQ. The V segment lost 4 bases and the J segment 6 bases; nucleotides outside the gene matches: 9. CDR3 DNA: TGCGCCAGCAGCCACGGGACTAGCGGGAGAATAGGCAATGAGCAGTTCTTC. Protein sequence: CASSHGTSGRIGNEQFF.

J is TRBJ1-1 and V is TRBV30; unclear D gene. The V gene lost 2 bases and the J gene lost 2 bases, with 9 bases spanning the gap. Germline CDR1 is GTSNPN and CDR2 is SVGIG (reference sequence). This CDR3 comprises 13 residues. The CDR3 DNA reads as TGTGCCTGGAGTCCGCGGCGAAACACTGAAGCTTTCTTT. It codes for CAWSPRRNTEAFF.